This T cell receptor (beta chain) was identified during a study of T-cell reconstitution after alpha-beta-depleted transplantation in children. Preparation of the TCRbeta library involved a method that used unique molecular identifiers. TCRdb reprocessed the PCR reads with MiXCR, giving one entry per CDR3 protein. The table has over 85,000 distinct CDR3 sequences, 10% seen once. In its sample, this clonotype was seen many times. The CDR3 runs 14 residues. The V gene's germline CDR1 is SGHRS and CDR2 YFSETQ. The V segment lost 0 bases and the J segment 4 bases; nucleotides outside the gene matches: 2. This clonotype was sampled from a human donor who donated a stem cell graft to a child with acute lymphoblastic leukemia. The sequencing used PBMCs from the stem cell graft donor, collected from the stem cell graft. The chain carries TRBV5-1 and TRBJ2-3; 7 nucleotides line up with TRBD2. As DNA, the CDR3 is TGCGCCAGCAGCTTGGCTCTAGCGGCAGATACGCAGTATTTT. It codes for CASSLALAADTQYF.